The 14 T cell receptor beta chains listed next were all sequenced from one sample in a study of CD8 T cells in Susac syndrome. An input of roughly 0.5 to 1 ug of RNA was subjected to reverse transcription using random hexamers. In TCRdb, the immunoSEQ multiplex PCR reads were re-called with MiXCR into one record per CDR3 protein. The sample shows around 120,000 distinct CDR3 sequences, 85% to 95% of them seen only once. Sequenced material: CD4+ T cells from PBMCs. All receptors derive from a human donor with multiple sclerosis.

V and J are TRBV30 and TRBJ2-3, with 8 bases matching TRBD1. Germline V CDR1 and CDR2: GTSNPN, SVGIG (reference sequence). This CDR3 spans 15 amino acids. The V gene end was trimmed by 5 bases and the J gene end by 1 base; junction bases not matched to a gene: 8. DNA of the CDR3: TGTGCCTGGGGACAGGGTTGGATTGGCACAGATACGCAGTATTTT. This codes for CAWGQGWIGTDTQYF.

The chain combines TRBV6-1 with TRBJ2-1, with 9 bases that match TRBD2. The length of the CDR3 is 15 residues. V dropped 2 bases and J dropped 8; count of bases not matched to a gene: 7. Germline V gene sequence: CDR1 MNHNS, CDR2 SASEGT. The CDR3 is CASSEPGLALDEQFF. Here the CDR3 DNA reads TGTGCCAGCAGTGAACCGGGACTAGCTCTTGATGAGCAGTTCTTC.

The gene calls are TRBV28 and TRBJ2-3; D possibly corresponds to TRBD1 (5 bases). Trimming took off 3 bases at V and 2 bases at J, with 9 bases between the two ends. The V gene's germline CDR1 is MDHEN and CDR2 SYDVKM. CDR3 size: 14 residues. The CDR3 DNA reads TGTGCCAGCAGTTTCCCAGGGTACACAGATACGCAGTATTTT. As protein: CASSFPGYTDTQYF. The full variable domain, with the rest looked up from reference TRBV28 and TRBJ2-3, is DVKVTQSSRYLVKRTGEKVFLECVQDMDHENMFWYRQDPGLGLRLIYFSYDVKMKEKGDIPEGYSVSREKKERFSLILESASTNQTSMYLCASSFPGYTDTQYFGPGTRLTVL.

The chain couples TRBV6-5 to TRBJ2-1, with 9 bases aligning to TRBD1. Germline assignment: CDR1 MNHEY and CDR2 SVGAGI. The CDR3 length is 14 residues. The V segment lost 6 bases and the J segment 8 bases; nucleotides outside the gene matches: 8. The CDR3 nucleotides are TGTGCCAGCAGCCGGGACAGGGAGTGGCATGAGCAGTTCTTC. Translated, it gives CASSRDREWHEQFF.

This clonotype showed up just once. V gene TRBV6-2 or TRBV6-3 combines with J gene TRBJ2-5; the match to TRBD2 covers 13 bases. The V gene's germline CDR1 is MNHEY and CDR2 SVGEGT. Trimming took 4 bases from V and 3 from J; bases not matched to a gene: 8. The CDR3 extends over 17 amino acids. CDR3 loop: CASSSPRTSGGKETQYF. CDR3 sequence (DNA): TGTGCCAGCAGTTCCCCAAGGACTAGCGGGGGAAAAGAGACCCAGTACTTC.

The chain joins TRBV12-5 to TRBJ2-1; 8 bases agree with TRBD1. J lost 4 bases, V lost 4 bases, and 6 bases had no gene match. Per germline, CDR1 LGHNT and CDR2 FRNRAP. This CDR3 is 15 amino acids long. The CDR3 reads CASGSGQGKYNEQFF. For the CDR3, the DNA is TGTGCTAGTGGTTCCGGACAGGGAAAGTACAATGAGCAGTTCTTC.

This sequence joins TRBV4-3 and TRBJ1-1, with TRBD1 matching 8 bases. This CDR3 contains 15 residues. Germline assignment: CDR1 LGHNA and CDR2 YSLEER. The junction had 6 bases not matched to a gene; V was cut back by 1 base and J by 5 bases. CDR3 in DNA: TGCGCCAGCAGCCAAGCCAGCAGGGGGCCTACTGAAGCTTTCTTT. Translation gives CASSQASRGPTEAFF.

This chain joins TRBV5-1 and TRBJ1-1; tentatively, D is TRBD1 (5 bases). The V end lost 2 bases, the J end lost 4 bases, and 12 bases lay between the germline ends. The CDR3 consists of 14 residues. Germline loops: CDR1 SGHRS, CDR2 YFSETQ. CDR3 protein: CASSFGRAGTEAFF. CDR3 DNA: TGCGCCAGCAGCTTCGGCAGGGCAGGCACTGAAGCTTTCTTT.

This clonotype occurred once. The chain couples TRBV15 to TRBJ1-1; maybe TRBD1 (5 bases). The CDR3 runs 16 residues. Trimming removed 1 base from V and 1 base from J, with 13 bases in between. Germline V gene sequence: CDR1 LNHNV, CDR2 YYDKDF (reference sequence). This CDR3 reads CATSRGVGQKNTEAFF. The CDR3 region has the DNA TGTGCCACCAGCAGAGGAGTTGGACAAAAGAACACTGAAGCTTTCTTT.

V is TRBV7-8 and J is TRBJ2-7; D assignment may be TRBD1 or TRBD2 (5 bases each). V shed 5 bases and J shed 6 bases, with 17 bases lying between them. This CDR3 has 14 amino acids. The germline CDR1 and CDR2 sequences are SGHVS and FQNEAQ. The CDR3 reads CASSGDRHRGEQYF. In nucleotides, the CDR3 is TGTGCCAGCAGCGGCGACAGACACCGGGGCGAGCAGTACTTC.

This clonotype has more than one count but fewer than ten. The rearrangement links TRBV13 to TRBJ2-7; TRBD1 is a possible D gene (5 bases). Germline lookup yields CDR1 PRHDT and CDR2 FYEKMQ (reference sequence). The CDR3 sequence is 16 residues long. Trimming removed 2 bases at V and 0 bases at J, with 14 bases between. CDR3 nucleotide sequence: TGTGCCAGCAGCTTACGGCAGGGCCCCATCTCCTACGAGCAGTACTTC. This sequence encodes CASSLRQGPISYEQYF.

The chain links TRBV30 to TRBJ2-7; D might be TRBD1 (6 bases). Germline loops: CDR1 GTSNPN, CDR2 SVGIG (reference sequence). V was cut by 3 bases and J by 5 bases, with 17 bases left in between. The length of the CDR3 is 14 residues. CDR3 in DNA: TGTGCCTGGAGAGGACAGAGCTCGTTGAACGAGCAGTACTTC. Protein: CAWRGQSSLNEQYF.

The chain links TRBV15 to TRBJ2-5; 8 nucleotides align to TRBD1. Germline V lookup: CDR1 LNHNV, CDR2 YYDKDF (reference sequence). J lost 6 bases, V lost 0 bases, and 6 bases had no gene match. The CDR3 is 15 amino acids. CDR3 in amino acids: CATSRESGGTKTQYF. CDR3 bases: TGTGCCACCAGCAGAGAGTCAGGGGGCACGAAGACCCAGTACTTC.

J is TRBJ2-7 and V is TRBV20-1, with D perhaps TRBD1 (6 bases). Between the trimmed V and J ends, which lost 6 bases and 2 bases, there was a span of 17 bases. The CDR3 loop spans 14 amino acids. Germline CDR1 is DFQATT and CDR2 is SNEGSKA (reference sequence). The CDR3 DNA sequence: TGCAGTGCCCTCCACCGGGACATCCCCTACGAGCAGTACTTC. As protein: CSALHRDIPYEQYF.